The TCR beta chain described here comes from a study of T cell responses to AZD1222 COVID-19 vaccine. Study results and caveats: Spike-specific TCR breadth rose after two AZD1222 doses, and depth rose as well. Among vaccine-associated CD4 TCRs, coverage spanned spike, with dominance at 160-218 and 743-854. Sampling that yielded the repertoires occurred only after the peak T cell response. Reports indicate that nearly half of spike-specific TCRs are directed at unmutated variant regions.

Losses at the gene ends were 7 bases for V and 3 bases for J; bases not matched to a gene: 7. Per the germline V gene, CDR1 is MDHEN and CDR2 is SYDVKM. The CDR3 runs to 14 residues. A note on this clone: Its target is not known.

TCRdb keeps only in-frame clones here, not all; method: immunoSEQ multiplex PCR. Here the sample spans 120,000 to 150,000 clones, about 90% being singletons. This chain links TRBV28 with TRBJ1-1, with TRBD1 matching 8 bases. This clonotype was sampled from an adult in good health. Source: peripheral blood, taken on day 0 of MenACWY control vaccination. The CDR3 DNA follows: TGTGCCAGCACGGACAGGGAATGGGACACTGAAGCTTTCTTT. Encoded protein: CASTDREWDTEAFF.